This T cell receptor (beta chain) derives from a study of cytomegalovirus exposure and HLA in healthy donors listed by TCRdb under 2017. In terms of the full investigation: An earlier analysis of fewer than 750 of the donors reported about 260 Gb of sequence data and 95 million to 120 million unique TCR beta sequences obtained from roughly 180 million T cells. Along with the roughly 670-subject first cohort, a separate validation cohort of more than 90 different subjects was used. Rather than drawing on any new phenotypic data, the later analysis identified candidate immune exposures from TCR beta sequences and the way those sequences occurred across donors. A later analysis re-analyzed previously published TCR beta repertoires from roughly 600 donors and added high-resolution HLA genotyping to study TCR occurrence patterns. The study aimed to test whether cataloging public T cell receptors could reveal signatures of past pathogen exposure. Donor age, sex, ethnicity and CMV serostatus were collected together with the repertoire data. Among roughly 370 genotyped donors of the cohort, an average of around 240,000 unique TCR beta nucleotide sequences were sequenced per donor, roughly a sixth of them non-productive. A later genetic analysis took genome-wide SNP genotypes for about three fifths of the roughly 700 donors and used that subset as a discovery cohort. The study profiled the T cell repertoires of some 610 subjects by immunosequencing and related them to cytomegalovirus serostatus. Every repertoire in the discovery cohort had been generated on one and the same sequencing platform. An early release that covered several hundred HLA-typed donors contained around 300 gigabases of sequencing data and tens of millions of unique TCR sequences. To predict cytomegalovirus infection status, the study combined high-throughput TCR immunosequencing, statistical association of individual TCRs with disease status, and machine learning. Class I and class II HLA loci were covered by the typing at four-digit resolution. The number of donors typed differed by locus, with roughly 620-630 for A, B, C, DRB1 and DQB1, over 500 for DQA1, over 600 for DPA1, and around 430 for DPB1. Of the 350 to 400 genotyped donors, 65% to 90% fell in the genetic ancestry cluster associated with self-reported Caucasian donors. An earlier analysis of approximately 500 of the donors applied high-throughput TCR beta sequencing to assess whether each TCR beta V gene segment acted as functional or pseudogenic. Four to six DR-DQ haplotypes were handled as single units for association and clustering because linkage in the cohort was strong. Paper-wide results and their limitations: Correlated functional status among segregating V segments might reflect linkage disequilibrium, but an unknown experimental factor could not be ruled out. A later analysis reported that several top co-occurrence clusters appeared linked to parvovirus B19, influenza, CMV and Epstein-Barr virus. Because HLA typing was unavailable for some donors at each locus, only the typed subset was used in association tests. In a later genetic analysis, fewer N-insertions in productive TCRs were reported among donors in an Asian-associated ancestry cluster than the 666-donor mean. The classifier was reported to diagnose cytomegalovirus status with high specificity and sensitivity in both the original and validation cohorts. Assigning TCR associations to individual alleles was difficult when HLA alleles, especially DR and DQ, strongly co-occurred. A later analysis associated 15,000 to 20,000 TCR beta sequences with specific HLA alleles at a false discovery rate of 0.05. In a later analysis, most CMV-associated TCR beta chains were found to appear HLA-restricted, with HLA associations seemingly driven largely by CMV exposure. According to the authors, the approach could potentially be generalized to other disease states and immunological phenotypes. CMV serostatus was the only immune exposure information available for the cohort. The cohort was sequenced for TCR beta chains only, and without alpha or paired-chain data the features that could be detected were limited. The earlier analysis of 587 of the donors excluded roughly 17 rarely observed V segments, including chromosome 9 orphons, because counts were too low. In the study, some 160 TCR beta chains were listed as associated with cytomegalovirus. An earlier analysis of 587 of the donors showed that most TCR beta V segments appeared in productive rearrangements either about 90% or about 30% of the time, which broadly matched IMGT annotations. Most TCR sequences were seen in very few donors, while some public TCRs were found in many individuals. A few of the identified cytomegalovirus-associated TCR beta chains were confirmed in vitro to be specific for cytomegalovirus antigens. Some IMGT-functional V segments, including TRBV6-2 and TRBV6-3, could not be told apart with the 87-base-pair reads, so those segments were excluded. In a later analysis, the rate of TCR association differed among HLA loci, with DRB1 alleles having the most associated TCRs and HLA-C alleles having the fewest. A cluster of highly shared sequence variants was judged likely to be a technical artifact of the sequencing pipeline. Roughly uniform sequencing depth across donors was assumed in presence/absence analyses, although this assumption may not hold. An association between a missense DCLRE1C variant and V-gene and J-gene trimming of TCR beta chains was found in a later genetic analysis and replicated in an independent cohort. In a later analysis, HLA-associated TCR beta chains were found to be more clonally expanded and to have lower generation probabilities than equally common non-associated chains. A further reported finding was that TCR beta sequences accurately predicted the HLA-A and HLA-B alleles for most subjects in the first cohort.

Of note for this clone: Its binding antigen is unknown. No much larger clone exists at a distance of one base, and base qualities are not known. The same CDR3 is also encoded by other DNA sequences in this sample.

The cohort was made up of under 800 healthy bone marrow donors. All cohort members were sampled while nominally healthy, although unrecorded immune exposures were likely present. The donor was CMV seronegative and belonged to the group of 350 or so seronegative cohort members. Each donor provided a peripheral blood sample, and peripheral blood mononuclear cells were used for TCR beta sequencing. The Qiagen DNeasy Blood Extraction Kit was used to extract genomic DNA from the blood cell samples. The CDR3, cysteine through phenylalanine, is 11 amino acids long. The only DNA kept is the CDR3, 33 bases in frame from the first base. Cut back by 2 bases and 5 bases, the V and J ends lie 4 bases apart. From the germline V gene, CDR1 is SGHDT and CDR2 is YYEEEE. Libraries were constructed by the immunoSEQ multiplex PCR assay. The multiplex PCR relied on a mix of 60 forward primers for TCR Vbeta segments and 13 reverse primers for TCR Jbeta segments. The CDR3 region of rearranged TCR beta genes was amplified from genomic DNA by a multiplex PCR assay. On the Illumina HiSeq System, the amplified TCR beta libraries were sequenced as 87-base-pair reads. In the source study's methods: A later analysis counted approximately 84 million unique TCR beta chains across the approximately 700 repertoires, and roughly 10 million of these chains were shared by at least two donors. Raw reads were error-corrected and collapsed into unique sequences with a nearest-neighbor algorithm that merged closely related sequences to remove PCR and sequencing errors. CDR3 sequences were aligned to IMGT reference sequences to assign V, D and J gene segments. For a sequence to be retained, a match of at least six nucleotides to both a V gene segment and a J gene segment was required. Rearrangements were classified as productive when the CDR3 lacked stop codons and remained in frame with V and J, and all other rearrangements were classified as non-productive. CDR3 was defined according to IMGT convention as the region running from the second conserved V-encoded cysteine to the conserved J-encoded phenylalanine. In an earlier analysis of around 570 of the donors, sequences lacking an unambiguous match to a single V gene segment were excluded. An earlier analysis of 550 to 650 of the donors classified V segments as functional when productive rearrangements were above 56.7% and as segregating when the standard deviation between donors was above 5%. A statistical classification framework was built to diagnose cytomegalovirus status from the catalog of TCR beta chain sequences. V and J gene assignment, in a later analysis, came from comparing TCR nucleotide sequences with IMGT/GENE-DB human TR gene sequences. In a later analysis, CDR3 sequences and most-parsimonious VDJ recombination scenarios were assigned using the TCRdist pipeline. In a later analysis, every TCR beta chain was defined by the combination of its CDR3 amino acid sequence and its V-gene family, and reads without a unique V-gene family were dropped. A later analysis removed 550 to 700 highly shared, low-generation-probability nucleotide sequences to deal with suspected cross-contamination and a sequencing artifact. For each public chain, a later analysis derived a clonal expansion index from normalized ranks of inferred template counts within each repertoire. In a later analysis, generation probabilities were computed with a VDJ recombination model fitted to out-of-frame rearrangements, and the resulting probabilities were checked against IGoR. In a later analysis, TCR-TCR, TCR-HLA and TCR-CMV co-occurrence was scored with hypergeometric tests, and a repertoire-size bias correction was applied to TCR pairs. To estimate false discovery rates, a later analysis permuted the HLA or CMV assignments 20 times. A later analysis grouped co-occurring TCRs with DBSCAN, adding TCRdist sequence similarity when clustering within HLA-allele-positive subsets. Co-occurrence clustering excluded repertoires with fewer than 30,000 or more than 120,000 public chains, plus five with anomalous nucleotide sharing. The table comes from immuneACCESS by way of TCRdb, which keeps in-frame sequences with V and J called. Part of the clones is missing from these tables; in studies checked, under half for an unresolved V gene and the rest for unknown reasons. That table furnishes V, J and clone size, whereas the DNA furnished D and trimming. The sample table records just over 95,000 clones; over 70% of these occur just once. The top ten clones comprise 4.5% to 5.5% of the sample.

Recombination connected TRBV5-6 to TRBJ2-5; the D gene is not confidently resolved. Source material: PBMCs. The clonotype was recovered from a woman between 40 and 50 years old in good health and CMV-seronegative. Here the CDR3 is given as CASSFRETQYF. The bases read TGTGCCAGCAGCTTCAGGGAGACCCAGTACTTC.